Listed here are 20 T cell receptor beta chains from one sample, sequenced in a study of CXCR3-negative and CXCR3-positive naive CD8 T cells. cDNA libraries for TRB were generated by 5' RACE incorporating UMI labels. TCRdb re-called the 5' RACE reads; every CDR3 protein appears as one record, without DNA. Recorded for this sample: some 61,000 distinct CDR3 sequences. Material for sequencing was naive CXCR3- CD8+ T cells from blood. The subset was: CD45RO-CCR7+CD27+CD95- naive CD8+ T cells lacking CXCR3 (TNR3-). These receptors came from a human donor in good health. Some clones in this sample may be carry-over from other donors' samples.

This rearrangement joins TRBV19 to TRBJ1-5; TCRdb indicates TRBD1, and absent DNA this call remains unverified. CDR1 and CDR2 (germline): LNHDA, SQIVND (reference sequence). This CDR3 has 13 amino acids. The CDR3 protein is CASSIRGDQPQHF.

The chain employs TRBV11-2 and TRBJ2-1; TCRdb reports TRBD1, a call that lacks DNA to check it against. The CDR3 has 16 amino acids. Germline CDR1 reads SGHAT; CDR2 reads FQNNGV. CDR3 sequence reads: CASSPPGQGFRNEQFF. The full variable domain, in which reference TRBV11-2 and TRBJ2-1 provide the parts outside the CDR3, is EAGVAQSPRYKIIEKRQSVAFWCNPISGHATLYWYQQILGQGPKLLIQFQNNGVVDDSQLPKDRFSAERLKGVDSTLKIQPAKLEDSAVYLCASSPPGQGFRNEQFFGPGTRLTVL.

This clonotype is called medium-sized based on its frequency. The chain employs TRBV6-5 and TRBJ1-6. The CDR3 has 15 residues. Germline loops: CDR1 MNHEY, CDR2 SVGAGI. The CDR3 sequence: CASSDVDLRNSPLHF.

This CDR3 reads CAISTPGPSYNEQFF. This rearrangement joins TRBV10-3 to TRBJ2-1; with no DNA, the TCRdb D assignment of TRBD1 cannot be verified. The V gene's germline CDR1 is ENHRY and CDR2 SYGVKD. The CDR3 is 15 residues long.

This clonotype is classed as medium-sized (0.01 to 0.1%) by frequency. The chain couples TRBV15 to TRBJ2-6. This CDR3 contains 15 residues. Germline V gene data show CDR1 as LNHNV and CDR2 as YYDKDF (reference sequence). The CDR3: CATSSTPSGANVLTF.

This chain links TRBV7-9 with TRBJ2-1; the D call from TCRdb, TRBD1, cannot be confirmed without DNA. Germline V gene sequence: CDR1 SEHNR, CDR2 FQNEAQ (reference sequence). This CDR3 contains 15 residues. CDR3 loop: CASSTTGPLENEQFF.

V usage is TRBV5-1 and J usage is TRBJ2-7; checking the TCRdb D call of TRBD1 is not possible without DNA. CDR3 size: 16 residues. Germline CDR1 is SGHRS and CDR2 is YFSETQ. The CDR3 sequence: CASSSAPGQASYEQYF.

The chain employs TRBV11-2 and TRBJ2-1; no DNA is available, so the TRBD2 call from TCRdb remains unchecked. This CDR3 has 21 residues. The germline gives CDR1 SGHAT, CDR2 FQNNGV. CDR3 region: CASSLIFYASGGPGAYNEQFF.

The chain employs TRBV25-1 and TRBJ2-5; no DNA is available, so the TRBD2 call from TCRdb remains unchecked. The CDR3 spans 17 residues. Germline CDR1 is MGHDK and CDR2 is SYGVNS. The CDR3 reads CASSELGLAGGEETQYF.

The chain couples TRBV5-8 to TRBJ2-1; TCRdb picks TRBD1, but there is no DNA to check that call. This CDR3 has 14 amino acids. Germline V lookup: CDR1 SGHTS, CDR2 YDEGEE. CDR3 region: CASSDRESYNEQFF.

The V gene is TRBV20-1, the J gene TRBJ1-5; TCRdb proposes TRBD1, but this gene call is untestable without DNA. Germline V gives CDR1 DFQATT, CDR2 SNEGSKA (reference sequence). This CDR3 comprises 16 residues. This CDR3 is CSARPTGTYSNQPQHF.

The gene calls are TRBV29-1 and TRBJ2-1; with no DNA, the TCRdb D assignment of TRBD1 cannot be verified. Looked up from germline, CDR1 is SQVTM and CDR2 is ANQGSEA. The CDR3 is 13 residues long. CDR3 sequence: CSAGTGTYNEQFF.

This sequence joins TRBV29-1 and TRBJ2-7; checking the TCRdb D call of TRBD1 is not possible without DNA. Germline V lookup: CDR1 SQVTM, CDR2 ANQGSEA. CDR3 size: 13 residues. The chain's CDR3 is CSVGWSGGYEQYF.

CDR3 protein: CASSQGTGYYEQYF. The rearrangement links TRBV14 to TRBJ2-7; TCRdb picks TRBD1, but there is no DNA to check that call. Germline V gene lookup returns CDR1 SGHDN and CDR2 FVKESK. CDR3 length equals 14 residues.

This chain connects TRBV29-1 to TRBJ2-7. The CDR3 has 11 residues. Germline loops: CDR1 SQVTM, CDR2 ANQGSEA. This chain's CDR3 is CSVEDGQGKDF.

The gene calls are TRBV28 and TRBJ2-2; lacking DNA, the TRBD2 call made by TCRdb goes unchecked. CDR1 is MDHEN and CDR2 is SYDVKM in the germline V gene. The CDR3 contains 18 residues. This CDR3 is CASSLSLDPVTNTGELFF.

The chain has TRBV28 and TRBJ2-7; no DNA is available, so the TRBD1 call from TCRdb remains unchecked. The germline gives CDR1 MDHEN, CDR2 SYDVKM. The length of the CDR3 is 13 residues. The chain's CDR3 is CASSWTAWDEQYF.

The chain combines TRBV7-9 with TRBJ1-4. Germline V gene data show CDR1 as SEHNR and CDR2 as FQNEAQ (reference sequence). The CDR3 contains 13 residues. This CDR3 is CASAGGFGEKLFF. Combining the CDR3 with reference TRBV7-9 and TRBJ1-4 gives the whole variable domain DTGVSQNPRHKITKRGQNVTFRCDPISEHNRLYWYRQTLGQGPEFLTYFQNEAQLEKSRLLSDRFSAERPKGSFSTLEIQRTEQGDSAMYLCASAGGFGEKLFFGSGTQLSVL.

CDR3 loop: CASSISTGSSYEQYF. This rearrangement joins TRBV7-3 to TRBJ2-7; TCRdb returns TRBD1, unconfirmable since there is no DNA. The CDR3 is 15 residues long. The germline V gene has CDR1 SGHTA and CDR2 FQGTGA.

This rearrangement joins TRBV7-2 to TRBJ2-7; TCRdb's D call of TRBD2 is untestable without DNA. The length of the CDR3 is 13 residues. CDR1 is SGHTA, CDR2 FQGNSA, per germline. This CDR3 is CASSGPPDYEQYF.